Below, 18 T cell receptor beta chains from the same sample are listed, as sequenced in a study of T cells in Graves' hyperthyroidism and ophthalmopathy. Regions amplified from RNA transcripts were the TCR beta CDR3 regions. First-round RT-PCR with HTBI primers amplified the TCR CDR3 region. One entry per CDR3 protein results from TCRdb running MiXCR on the multiplex PCR reads. The sample lists around 690,000 distinct CDR3 sequences, 17% seen once, with about 16% in the top ten. Sample: blood. These receptor sequences come from a man in his fifties with Graves' hyperthyroidism.

This clonotype was picked up many times. The V and J genes are TRBV28 and TRBJ1-1; maybe TRBD1 (5 bases). Germline V lookup: CDR1 MDHEN, CDR2 SYDVKM. The V and J ends lost 6 bases and 0 bases respectively, with 11 bases between them. The CDR3 sequence is 14 residues long. As DNA, the CDR3 is TGTGCCAGCAGCCCCGACAGTTTGAACACTGAAGCTTTCTTT. Translation gives CASSPDSLNTEAFF.

This clonotype was seen at least ten times. The chain joins TRBV2 to TRBJ2-7, with a possible D match to TRBD2 (7 bases). With 9 bases removed from V and 1 base from J, the gap between germline ends came to 13 bases. The germline gives CDR1 SNHLY, CDR2 FYNNEI. This CDR3 has 13 amino acids. CDR3 sequence: CARAAGASYEQYF. In nucleotides, the CDR3 is TGTGCCAGGGCGGCGGGGGCGTCCTACGAGCAGTACTTC.

This clonotype was found a few times. The V and J genes are TRBV3-1 and TRBJ1-1, with 10 nucleotides matching TRBD1. V was pared by 3 bases and J by 3 bases, with 4 bases of the junction left unmatched. The CDR3 runs 15 residues. CDR1 and CDR2 (germline): LGHDT, YNNKEL (reference sequence). The chain's CDR3 is CASSHRDRGDTEAFF. CDR3 nucleotide sequence: TGTGCCAGCAGCCATAGGGACAGGGGCGACACTGAAGCTTTCTTT.

This clonotype occurred many times. The V gene is TRBV29-1, the J gene TRBJ2-2; a weak D match, TRBD2 (6 bases). Germline loops: CDR1 SQVTM, CDR2 ANQGSEA. Trimming cost V 0 bases and J 2 bases, with 19 bases left between them. The CDR3 loop spans 18 amino acids. In nucleotides, the CDR3 is TGCAGCGTTGAAGATCGAACAAGCGGGCCCCATAACACCGGGGAGCTGTTTTTT. Encoded protein: CSVEDRTSGPHNTGELFF.

The rearrangement joins TRBV28 to TRBJ1-1, with D hard to call. The V gene lost 3 bases and the J gene lost 10 bases, with 15 bases spanning the gap. This CDR3 has 13 residues. CDR1 and CDR2 from the germline V gene are MDHEN and SYDVKM. This CDR3 reads CASSLGQIEGAFF. The CDR3 region has the DNA TGTGCCAGCAGTTTGGGTCAGATCGAGGGAGCTTTCTTT.

This clonotype occurred a few times. This sequence joins TRBV7-2 and TRBJ2-3; the match to TRBD1 covers 8 bases. The J segment lost 4 bases and the V segment lost 5 bases, leaving 11 bases of the junction unmatched. The CDR3 runs 16 residues. Germline assignment: CDR1 SGHTA and CDR2 FQGNSA. The chain's CDR3 is CASSPRGPTGADTQYF. DNA of the CDR3: TGTGCCAGCAGCCCCAGGGGGCCAACTGGCGCAGATACGCAGTATTTT.

In its sample, this clonotype was seen many times. The chain carries TRBV27 and TRBJ1-1, with D possibly TRBD1 on 5 matching bases. With 8 bases removed from V and 6 bases from J, the gap between germline ends came to 19 bases. The length of the CDR3 is 14 residues. CDR1 and CDR2 from the germline V gene are MNHEY and SMNVEV (reference sequence). The CDR3 DNA is TGTGCCAGCCCTCAGGAGAAGGGACGGTCTGAAGCTTTCTTT. It encodes CASPQEKGRSEAFF.

The V call is TRBV28, the J call TRBJ1-1, with 11 bases lining up with TRBD1. Germline loops: CDR1 MDHEN, CDR2 SYDVKM. The CDR3 loop spans 16 amino acids. With 4 bases clipped from V and 4 bases from J, the junction kept 8 bases outside the gene matches. CDR3 protein: CASSYSPGQGGTEAFF. The CDR3 DNA is TGTGCCAGCAGTTACTCACCGGGACAGGGGGGCACTGAAGCTTTCTTT.

The sample holds many counts of this clonotype. V and J are TRBV27 and TRBJ2-7; 12 bases fit TRBD2. Germline trimming cut 4 bases from V and 1 base from J; bases unmatched to any gene: 11. The CDR3 runs 18 residues. The germline gives CDR1 MNHEY, CDR2 SMNVEV (reference sequence). CDR3 coding DNA: TGTGCCAGCAGTTACCTGACTAGCGGGAGTAGTGGGTCCTACGAGCAGTACTTC. It yields the protein CASSYLTSGSSGSYEQYF.

This sequence joins TRBV29-1 and TRBJ2-2; tentative D call: TRBD2 (5 bases). Germline V gene sequence: CDR1 SQVTM, CDR2 ANQGSEA. CDR3 length equals 12 residues. V was pared by 3 bases and J by 9 bases, with 11 bases between. The DNA for the CDR3 is TGCAGCGTTGATAGCGTAGGAAGGGAGCTGTTTTTT. It is translated as CSVDSVGRELFF.

A word on this clonotype: A much more abundant neighbour one base away suggests this may be a read error. V usage is TRBV20-1 and J usage is TRBJ2-2; D gene uncertain. Germline V gene data show CDR1 as DFQATT and CDR2 as SNEGSKA (reference sequence). The CDR3 runs to 14 residues. Here the CDR3 DNA reads TGCAGTGCCCCCGGGCAGACCTACACCGCGGAGCTGTTTTTT. Its translation: CSAPGQTYTAELFF.

This clonotype was observed a few times. The V gene is TRBV6-1, the J gene TRBJ2-3; perhaps TRBD2 as D (6 bases). Germline V gene sequence: CDR1 MNHNS, CDR2 SASEGT. The CDR3 is made up of 12 amino acids. CDR3 loop: CACGVDTDTQYF. The DNA for the CDR3 is TGTGCATGCGGGGTGGACACAGATACGCAGTATTTT.

This clonotype has at least ten counts. The V gene is TRBV11-1, the J gene TRBJ2-2, with a weak D call TRBD2 (6 bases). V lost 3 bases, J lost 5 bases, and 13 bases lay in between. This CDR3 spans 15 amino acids. Germline CDR1 is SGHAT and CDR2 is FQDESV (reference sequence). The CDR3 nucleotides read TGTGCCAGCAGCTTCGACGGGGGTTCGACCGGGGAGCTGTTTTTT. Its protein product is CASSFDGGSTGELFF.

A few counts support this clonotype. This chain connects TRBV7-8 to TRBJ2-5; D not resolved. V lost 1 base and J 1 base, leaving 7 bases between the germline ends. The CDR3 extends over 14 amino acids. Germline CDR1 is SGHVS and CDR2 is FQNEAQ. CDR3 protein: CASSLDYSQETQYF. The CDR3 DNA follows: TGTGCCAGCAGCTTAGACTACTCCCAAGAGACCCAGTACTTC.

Only a few counts were recorded for this clonotype. The CDR3 is CASSYRGEGTDTQYF. In nucleotides, the CDR3 is TGTGCCAGCAGTTACCGGGGGGAGGGGACAGATACGCAGTATTTT. V gene TRBV6-2 or TRBV6-3 combines with J gene TRBJ2-3; 7 nucleotides align to TRBD2. This CDR3 contains 15 residues. Looked up from germline, CDR1 is MNHEY and CDR2 is SVGEGT. V lost 2 bases to trimming and J lost 3 bases; unmatched junction nucleotides: 5.

This clonotype came up many times. This sequence joins TRBV7-9 and TRBJ1-4; D is uncertain. The length of the CDR3 is 15 residues. The V end lost 5 bases, the J end lost 8 bases, and 18 bases lay between the germline ends. Germline V gives CDR1 SEHNR, CDR2 FQNEAQ (reference sequence). The CDR3 DNA follows: TGTGCCAGCAGCCTCACCTTTGGGAATCGAGAAAAACTGTTTTTT. Translation: CASSLTFGNREKLFF.

This chain joins TRBV7-9 and TRBJ2-3; 9 nucleotides match TRBD2. With V trimmed by 1 base and J by 7 bases, 9 bases remained unmatched. The CDR3 sequence is 16 residues long. The germline CDR1 and CDR2 sequences are SEHNR and FQNEAQ (reference sequence). The CDR3 reads CASSLGLAGRFYTQYF. CDR3 in DNA: TGTGCCAGCAGCTTAGGCCTAGCGGGAAGATTCTATACGCAGTATTTT.

This clonotype was picked up many times. The chain uses TRBV11-2 and TRBJ1-4; D uncertain. Deletions cut 1 base from V and 7 bases from J, with 10 bases between. Germline CDR1 reads SGHAT; CDR2 reads FQNNGV. The CDR3 consists of 14 residues. DNA for the CDR3: TGTGCCAGCAGCTTAGGTCTAGGATCTGAAAAACTGTTTTTT. Protein sequence: CASSLGLGSEKLFF.